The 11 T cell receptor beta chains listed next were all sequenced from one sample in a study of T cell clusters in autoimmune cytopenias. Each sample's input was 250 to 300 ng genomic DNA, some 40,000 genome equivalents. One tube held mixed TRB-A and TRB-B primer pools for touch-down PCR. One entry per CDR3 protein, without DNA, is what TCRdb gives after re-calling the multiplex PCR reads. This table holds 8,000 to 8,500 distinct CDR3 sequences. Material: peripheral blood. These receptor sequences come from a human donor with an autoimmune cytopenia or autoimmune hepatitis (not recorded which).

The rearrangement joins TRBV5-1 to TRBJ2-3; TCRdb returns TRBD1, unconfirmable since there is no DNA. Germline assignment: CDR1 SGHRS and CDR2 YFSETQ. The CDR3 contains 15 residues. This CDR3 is CASSLDGTGSDTQYF. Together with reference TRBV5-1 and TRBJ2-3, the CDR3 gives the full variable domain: KAGVTQTPRYLIKTRGQQVTLSCSPISGHRSVSWYQQTPGQGLQFLFEYFSETQRNKGNFPGRFSGRQFSNSRSEMNVSTLELGDSALYLCASSLDGTGSDTQYFGPGTRLTVL.

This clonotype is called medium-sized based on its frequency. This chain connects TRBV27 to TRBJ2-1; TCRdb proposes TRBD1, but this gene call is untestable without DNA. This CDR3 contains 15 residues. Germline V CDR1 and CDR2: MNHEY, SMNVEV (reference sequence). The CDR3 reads CASRGQGAFNNEQFF.

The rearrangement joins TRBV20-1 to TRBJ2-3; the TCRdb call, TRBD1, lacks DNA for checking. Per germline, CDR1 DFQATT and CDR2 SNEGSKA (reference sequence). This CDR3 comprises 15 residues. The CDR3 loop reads CSAPNPGGEGVGQYF.

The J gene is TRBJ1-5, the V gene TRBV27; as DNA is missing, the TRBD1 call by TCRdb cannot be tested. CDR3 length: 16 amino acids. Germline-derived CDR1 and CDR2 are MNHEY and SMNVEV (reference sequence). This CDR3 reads CASSFLTGDSNQPQHF.

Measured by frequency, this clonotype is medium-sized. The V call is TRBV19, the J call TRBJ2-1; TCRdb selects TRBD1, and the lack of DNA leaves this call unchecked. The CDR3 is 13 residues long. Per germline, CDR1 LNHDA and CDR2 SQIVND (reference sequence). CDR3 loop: CASSIPPYNEQFF.

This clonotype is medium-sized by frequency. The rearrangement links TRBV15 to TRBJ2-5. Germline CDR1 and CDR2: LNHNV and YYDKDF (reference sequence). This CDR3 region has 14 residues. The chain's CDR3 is CATSKTIFSETQYF.

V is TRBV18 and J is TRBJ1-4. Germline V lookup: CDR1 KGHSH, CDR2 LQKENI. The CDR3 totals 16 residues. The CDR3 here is CASSPIWGSGNEKLFF.

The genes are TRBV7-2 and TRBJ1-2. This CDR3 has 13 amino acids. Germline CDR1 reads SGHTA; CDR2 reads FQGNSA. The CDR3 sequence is CASSLGGTNGYTF.

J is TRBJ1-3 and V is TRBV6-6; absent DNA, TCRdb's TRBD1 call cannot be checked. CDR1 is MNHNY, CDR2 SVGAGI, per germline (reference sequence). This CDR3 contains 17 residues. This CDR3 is CASSKSGQVFSGNTIYF.

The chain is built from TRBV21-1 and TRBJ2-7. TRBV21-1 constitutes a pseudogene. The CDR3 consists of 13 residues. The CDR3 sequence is CARGTRSSYEQYF.

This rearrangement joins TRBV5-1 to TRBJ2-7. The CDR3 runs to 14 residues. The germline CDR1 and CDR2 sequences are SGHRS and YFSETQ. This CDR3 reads CASSLVVAPYEQYF.